This T cell receptor (beta chain) came from a study of blood T cell repertoires in COVID-19. The CDR3 totals 13 residues. V was clipped by 4 bases and J by 9 bases; unmatched bases: 7. CDR1 is KGHSH, CDR2 LQKENI, per germline. Sequenced by immunoSEQ multiplex PCR; TCRdb stores in-frame clones only, minus some. The sample records roughly 400,000 clones, 80% to 90% being singletons. This clone was seen just once. This clonotype was obtained from a man aged 30 to 45 who had recovered from COVID-19. The sequencing sample was made of PBMCs or T cells enriched from blood (not recorded which). V gene TRBV18 combines with J gene TRBJ2-3, with 7 bases lining up with TRBD2. This chain's CDR3 is CASSRGREETQYF. The DNA of the CDR3 is TGTGCCAGCTCACGAGGGAGGGAGGAGACGCAGTATTTT. Combining the CDR3 with reference TRBV18 and TRBJ2-3 gives the whole variable domain NAGVMQNPRHLVRRRGQEARLRCSPMKGHSHVYWYRQLPEEGLKFMVYLQKENIIDESGMPKERFSAEFPKEGPSILRIQQVVRGDSAAYFCASSRGREETQYFGPGTRLTVL.